This TCR beta chain was captured by sequencing in a study of molecular identifiers for immune sequencing clone quantification. Across the study: In replicates, RNA from about 21,000 or 97,000 naive CD8 cells was split five ways, four sequenced. Study results and caveats: Spike-in Jurkat TCR RNA from a single cell reportedly registered among about a million naive cells.

Input for naive CD8 libraries was roughly 19,000 to 1,100,000 sorted cells; the RNA fraction used was 10%, 30% or 50%. TCRdb re-analysed the PCR reads in MiXCR, keeping a single row per CDR3 protein. Among about 640,000 distinct CDR3 sequences listed, less than 20% were seen once. Trimming pared 3 bases from V and 2 bases from J, leaving 8 bases between. CDR1 and CDR2 from the germline V gene are SGDLS and YYNGEE. CDR3 length: 14 residues. The sample holds many counts of this clonotype. As yet, its antigen is unknown. The sample taken for sequencing was naive CD8+ T cells from blood, with Jurkat cell RNA spiked in. The subset denotes: FACS-sorted CD8+CD4-CCR7+CD45RA+ naive T cells. The chain employs TRBV9 and TRBJ2-2, with D uncertain. The sequence was obtained from a human donor in good health. Some libraries in this study had Jurkat cell RNA spiked in. The CDR3 DNA is TGTGCCAGCAGCGCCGCAGGAAACACCGGGGAGCTGTTTTTT. As protein: CASSAAGNTGELFF.